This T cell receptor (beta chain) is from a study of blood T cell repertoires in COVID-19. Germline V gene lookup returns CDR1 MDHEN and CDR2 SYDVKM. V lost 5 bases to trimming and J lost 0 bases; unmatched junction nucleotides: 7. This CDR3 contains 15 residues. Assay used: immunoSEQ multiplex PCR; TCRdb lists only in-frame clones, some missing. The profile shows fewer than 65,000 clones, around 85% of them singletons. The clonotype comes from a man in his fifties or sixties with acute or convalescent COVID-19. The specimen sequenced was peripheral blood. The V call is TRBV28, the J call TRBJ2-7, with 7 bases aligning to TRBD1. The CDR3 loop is CASSHSWDSSYEQYF. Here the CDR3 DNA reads TGTGCCAGCAGTCACAGCTGGGACAGCTCCTACGAGCAGTACTTC. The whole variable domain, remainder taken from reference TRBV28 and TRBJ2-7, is DVKVTQSSRYLVKRTGEKVFLECVQDMDHENMFWYRQDPGLGLRLIYFSYDVKMKEKGDIPEGYSVSREKKERFSLILESASTNQTSMYLCASSHSWDSSYEQYFGPGTRLTVT.